The subject of this entry is one T cell receptor beta chain. Its antigen is currently unknown. From germline, CDR1 is WSHSY and CDR2 SAAADI. Trimming took 8 bases from V and 4 from J; bases not matched to a gene: 3. The CDR3 covers 13 residues. Libraries were prepared by immunoSEQ multiplex PCR; TCRdb keeps only in-frame clonotypes and omits some of them. The data show around 79,000 clones, with roughly 90% seen just once and under 10% held by the top ten. The sample belongs to a study of OX40 agonist ivuxolimab in advanced cancers. Study outcomes and limitations: Near-lowest levels of clonal expansion characterized partial responders at 0.1-3.0 mg/kg.

The receptor's source is an adult with an advanced solid tumor such as melanoma, head and neck, liver or kidney cancer. This material consisted of CD4+ or CD8+ T cells sorted from blood, taken in a trial of the OX40 agonist ivuxolimab. The gene calls are TRBV10-2 and TRBJ2-3; TRBD2 matches at 10 bases. The chain's CDR3 is CASVAGGPDTQYF. CDR3 DNA sequence: TGCGCCAGCGTAGCGGGGGGCCCAGATACGCAGTATTTT.